The 18 T cell receptor beta chains listed next were all sequenced from one sample in a study of siplizumab effects on memory and regulatory T cells (dated by TCRdb to about 2019). Library method: the immunoSEQ multiplex PCR assay. TCRdb provides this immuneACCESS table in a form limited to in-frame rearrangements. Some clones are lacking; in checked studies, under half of them reflect an unresolved V gene, and why the rest are absent is not known. This sample holds more than 85,000 clones; just over 90% were observed only once. The ten largest clonotypes hold around 0.29% of the sample. The sequencing input was CD4+ T cells sorted from blood. Receptor source: a human donor in good health.

This clone was counted once. This chain joins TRBV30 and TRBJ2-5; D is tentatively TRBD1 or TRBD2 (6 bases each). V lost 3 bases, J lost 4 bases, and 12 bases lay in between. Germline CDR1 and CDR2: GTSNPN and SVGIG (reference sequence). The CDR3 length is 13 residues. CDR3: CAWRTWGAETQYF. The CDR3 bases are TGTGCCTGGAGGACCTGGGGGGCAGAGACCCAGTACTTC. The variable domain in full, with the rest retrieved from reference TRBV30 and TRBJ2-5, is SQTIHQWPATLVQPVGSPLSLECTVEGTSNPNLYWYRQAAGRGLQLLFYSVGIGQISSEVPQNLSASRPQDRQFILSSKKLLLSDSGFYLCAWRTWGAETQYFGPGTRLLVL.

This sequence joins TRBV2 and TRBJ2-7, with 15 positions matching TRBD2. The V gene end was trimmed by 4 bases and the J gene end by 2 bases; junction bases not matched to a gene: 3. The CDR3 covers 16 residues. CDR1 and CDR2 (germline): SNHLY, FYNNEI. CDR3 in DNA: TGTGCCAGCAGTGGCGGACTAGCGGGAGGGCCCTACGAGCAGTACTTC. It specifies CASSGGLAGGPYEQYF.

This chain joins TRBV18 and TRBJ1-4; D not resolved. The CDR3 is 14 amino acids. Germline V CDR1 and CDR2: KGHSH, LQKENI. V lost 3 bases, J lost 1 base, and 6 bases lay in between. The CDR3 nucleotides read TGTGCCAGCTCACCTCAAGAAACTAATGAAAAACTGTTTTTT. It specifies CASSPQETNEKLFF. The full variable domain, completed using reference TRBV18 and TRBJ1-4, is NAGVMQNPRHLVRRRGQEARLRCSPMKGHSHVYWYRQLPEEGLKFMVYLQKENIIDESGMPKERFSAEFPKEGPSILRIQQVVRGDSAAYFCASSPQETNEKLFFGSGTQLSVL.

The gene calls are TRBV9 and TRBJ1-2; a possible D gene is TRBD1 (6 bases). There are 12 residues in the CDR3. The ends were cut back, 0 bases at V and 8 bases at J, with 8 bases in the middle. Germline values: CDR1 SGDLS, CDR2 YYNGEE. DNA for the CDR3: TGTGCCAGCAGCGTAGTGGGGGGCGGCTACACCTTC. It specifies CASSVVGGGYTF.

CDR3 sequence: CASYRGIGTDTQYF. Written as DNA, the CDR3 is TGTGCCAGCTACAGGGGGATCGGCACAGATACGCAGTATTTT. V usage is TRBV2 and J usage is TRBJ2-3; 8 bases match TRBD1. The CDR3 is 14 amino acids. CDR1 and CDR2 from the germline V gene are SNHLY and FYNNEI. J was trimmed by 1 base and V by 8 bases; bases with no gene match: 5. The variable domain in full, with the rest retrieved from reference TRBV2 and TRBJ2-3, is EPEVTQTPSHQVTQMGQEVILRCVPISNHLYFYWYRQILGQKVEFLVSFYNNEISEKSEIFDDQFSVERPDGSNFTLKIRSTKLEDSAMYFCASYRGIGTDTQYFGPGTRLTVL.

This clone has only one observation. This rearrangement joins TRBV15 to TRBJ1-3, with D perhaps TRBD1 (5 bases). V lost 2 bases, J lost 0 bases, and 11 bases lay in between. Germline CDR1 and CDR2: LNHNV and YYDKDF (reference sequence). This CDR3 is 16 amino acids long. The CDR3 nucleotides read TGTGCCACCAGCAGACCTGGGGCCTACTCTGGAAACACCATATATTTT. This sequence encodes CATSRPGAYSGNTIYF.

The gene calls are TRBV30 and TRBJ2-5, with TRBD2 matching over 8 bases. The CDR3 consists of 13 residues. Trimming at V came to 6 bases and at J to 5 bases, leaving 8 bases not matched to a gene. The germline CDR1 and CDR2 sequences are GTSNPN and SVGIG (reference sequence). Here the CDR3 reads CACSNSGAETQYF. The CDR3 nucleotides read TGTGCCTGCTCAAATAGCGGGGCCGAGACCCAGTACTTC.

V and J are TRBV30 and TRBJ1-6; no clear D. Trimming removed 5 bases at V and 3 bases at J, with 8 bases between. This CDR3 has 13 amino acids. Germline assignment: CDR1 GTSNPN and CDR2 SVGIG (reference sequence). The CDR3 region has the DNA TGTGCCTGGTCTACCGTCTATAATTCACCCCTCCACTTT. It encodes CAWSTVYNSPLHF.

This chain joins TRBV10-3 and TRBJ2-7; 7 nucleotides align to TRBD1. Germline CDR1 is ENHRY and CDR2 is SYGVKD. The CDR3 consists of 15 residues. The V gene end was trimmed by 2 bases and the J gene end by 0 bases; junction bases not matched to a gene: 4. CDR3 sequence: CAISEKGDSSYEQYF. CDR3 sequence (DNA): TGTGCCATCAGTGAGAAGGGGGACAGCTCCTACGAGCAGTACTTC.

J is TRBJ2-7 and V is TRBV5-1, with 9 bases fitting TRBD2. This CDR3 comprises 15 residues. Trimming at V came to 0 bases and at J to 6 bases, leaving 7 bases not matched to a gene. From germline, CDR1 is SGHRS and CDR2 YFSETQ. The CDR3 DNA sequence: TGCGCCAGCAGCTTGGATCTCAGCGGGAGGTTCGAGCAGTACTTC. Its translation: CASSLDLSGRFEQYF.

The rearrangement uses TRBV18 and TRBJ2-3; D ambiguous. The CDR3 totals 13 residues. V lost 5 bases, J lost 4 bases, and 10 bases lay in between. Germline loops: CDR1 KGHSH, CDR2 LQKENI. The CDR3 reads CASSSIKADTQYF. The CDR3 coding sequence is TGTGCCAGCTCATCAATTAAGGCAGATACGCAGTATTTT.

This clone was picked up one time. This chain joins TRBV10-3 and TRBJ2-1, with D uncertain. Per germline, CDR1 ENHRY and CDR2 SYGVKD. The CDR3 is 14 residues long. V shed 0 bases and J shed 3 bases, with 6 bases lying between them. For the CDR3, the DNA is TGTGCCATCAGTGAGTCAGAGGTCTACAATGAGCAGTTCTTC. Its translation: CAISESEVYNEQFF.

The gene calls are TRBV5-1 and TRBJ1-2; unclear D gene. CDR1 and CDR2 from the germline V gene are SGHRS and YFSETQ. Trimming left V 0 bases short and J 7 bases short, with 10 bases between. The CDR3 runs to 13 residues. The CDR3 reads CASSLALRSGYTF. Written as DNA, the CDR3 is TGCGCCAGCAGCTTGGCCCTACGATCTGGCTACACCTTC.

This chain joins TRBV5-1 and TRBJ2-1, with a possible D match to TRBD1 (6 bases). Germline V gene data show CDR1 as SGHRS and CDR2 as YFSETQ. The V gene lost 0 bases and the J gene lost 9 bases, with 19 bases spanning the gap. CDR3 size: 16 residues. The CDR3 DNA follows: TGCGCCAGCAGCTTGGTCCCTAATCTCCCAGGGGTTGAGCAGTTCTTC. This gives the protein CASSLVPNLPGVEQFF.

This chain links TRBV9 with TRBJ2-1, with D unclear. Trimming cost V 0 bases and J 7 bases, with 14 bases left between them. CDR1 and CDR2 (germline): SGDLS, YYNGEE. This CDR3 spans 15 amino acids. For the CDR3, the DNA is TGTGCCAGCAGCGTAGAGGGCGGCGAATGGAATGAGCAGTTCTTC. This codes for CASSVEGGEWNEQFF.

In nucleotides, the CDR3 is TGTGCCACAACAGGGGGCAAGAGTAACTATGGCTACACCTTC. Its protein is CATTGGKSNYGYTF. This rearrangement joins TRBV30 to TRBJ1-2, with 9 bases aligning to TRBD1. V dropped 8 bases and J dropped 1; count of bases not matched to a gene: 8. The germline CDR1 and CDR2 sequences are GTSNPN and SVGIG (reference sequence). The CDR3 length is 14 residues.

The chain employs TRBV30 and TRBJ2-3; D not resolved. The V gene lost 2 bases and the J gene lost 2 bases, with 17 bases spanning the gap. Germline CDR1 is GTSNPN and CDR2 is SVGIG (reference sequence). The CDR3 consists of 16 residues. The CDR3 DNA reads TGTGCCTGGAGTTGGGGTTTTGGAGAGGCCACAGATACGCAGTATTTT. Encoded protein: CAWSWGFGEATDTQYF.

J is TRBJ1-5 and V is TRBV2, with D possibly matching TRBD1 (5 bases). From germline, CDR1 is SNHLY and CDR2 FYNNEI. The CDR3 covers 15 residues. The V gene lost 6 bases and the J gene lost 2 bases, with 14 bases spanning the gap. The CDR3 region has the DNA TGTGCCAGCAGAAGGCAGGGTGAGGGCAATCAGCCCCAGCATTTT. It yields the protein CASRRQGEGNQPQHF.